The 18 T cell receptor beta chains listed next were all sequenced from one sample in a study of T cell responses to AZD1222 COVID-19 vaccine. Assay: immunoSEQ multiplex PCR; the TCRdb copy retains only in-frame clones and omits some. The sample lists approximately 160,000 clones; 85% to 95% were seen once. The sequencing used peripheral blood, collected on day 0 of AZD1222 vaccination. All receptors come from an adult in good health.

In its sample, this clone was seen once. This clone may be a read error of a much larger clone one base away. The J gene is TRBJ1-2, the V gene TRBV10-3; D not resolved. CDR3 length equals 16 residues. Germline CDR1 reads ENHRY; CDR2 reads SYGVKD. Here the CDR3 reads CVISDYQSAGLYGYTF. Written as DNA, the CDR3 is TGTGTCATCAGTGATTATCAGTCCGCAGGTCTCTATGGCTACACCTTC.

The chain combines TRBV2 with TRBJ2-3; 7 nucleotides line up with TRBD1. The CDR3 spans 15 residues. The germline CDR1 and CDR2 sequences are SNHLY and FYNNEI. The V segment lost 5 bases and the J segment 2 bases; nucleotides outside the gene matches: 7. The CDR3 region has the DNA TGTGCCAGCAGTTGGGGACAGACCCTCACAGATACGCAGTATTTT. It encodes CASSWGQTLTDTQYF.

The chain uses TRBV6-5 and TRBJ1-1; D gene unclear. Germline lookup yields CDR1 MNHEY and CDR2 SVGAGI. Trimming removed 7 bases at V and 4 bases at J, with 13 bases between. The CDR3 is 13 residues long. As DNA, the CDR3 is TGTGCCAGCACCGAGGTAGTGAGCACTGAAGCTTTCTTT. Translated, it gives CASTEVVSTEAFF.

The rearrangement joins TRBV6-4 to TRBJ1-4, with D uncertain. Trimming stripped 0 bases from V and 10 bases from J, with 6 bases between. Per germline, CDR1 MRHNA and CDR2 SNTAGT. The CDR3 extends over 12 amino acids. The CDR3 is CASSDSDGKLFF. The CDR3 DNA sequence: TGTGCCAGCAGTGACTCCGACGGAAAACTGTTTTTT.

The V and J genes are TRBV6-6 and TRBJ2-7, with D possibly TRBD2 on 5 matching bases. This CDR3 spans 12 amino acids. Germline assignment: CDR1 MNHNY and CDR2 SVGAGI (reference sequence). V gave up 6 bases and J gave up 7 bases, with 13 bases separating them. The CDR3 spells CASRPDFGEQYF. Here the CDR3 DNA reads TGTGCCAGCAGACCGGACTTCGGGGAGCAGTACTTC.

The V gene is TRBV24-1, the J gene TRBJ1-1; no firm D call. The CDR3 spans 13 residues. The germline CDR1 and CDR2 sequences are KGHDR and SFDVKD. Trimming removed 7 bases from V and 1 base from J, with 9 bases in between. CDR3 sequence (DNA): TGTGCCACCAGCGACCTCGGGAACACTGAAGCTTTCTTT. This encodes CATSDLGNTEAFF.

This chain connects TRBV30 to TRBJ1-2, with D tentatively TRBD1 (6 bases). The CDR3 covers 14 residues. Trimming stripped 2 bases from V and 5 bases from J, with 15 bases between. In germline, CDR1 is GTSNPN, CDR2 SVGIG (reference sequence). CDR3 sequence: CAWSKRRTDYGYTF. Here the CDR3 DNA reads TGTGCCTGGAGTAAGAGACGGACAGATTATGGCTACACCTTC.

The CDR3 DNA reads as TGTGCCAGCAGTTTCCGCGGCTATGGCTACACCTTC. This translates into CASSFRGYGYTF. The J gene is TRBJ1-2, the V gene TRBV28, with D unclear. CDR1 and CDR2 from the germline V gene are MDHEN and SYDVKM. V was cut by 3 bases and J by 4 bases, with 6 bases left in between. The CDR3 is 12 residues long.

For the CDR3, the DNA is TGTGCCAGCAGTGACTCGAATCGGGCAGGGGATGGCTACACCTTC. Its translation is CASSDSNRAGDGYTF. The gene calls are TRBV6-4 and TRBJ1-2, with a tentative D call TRBD1 (6 bases). The CDR3 is made up of 15 amino acids. V lost 0 bases and J 6 bases, leaving 14 bases between the germline ends. Germline V gene data show CDR1 as MRHNA and CDR2 as SNTAGT.

This chain links TRBV20-1 with TRBJ1-2; D perhaps matches TRBD1 (5 bases). The CDR3 runs to 11 residues. Germline lookup yields CDR1 DFQATT and CDR2 SNEGSKA (reference sequence). V lost 3 bases and J lost 4, with 6 bases in between. CDR3 sequence (DNA): TGCAGTGCTAGGGGGCTCTATGGCTACACCTTC. Translation gives CSARGLYGYTF.

The chain couples TRBV2 to TRBJ2-7; 9 bases fit TRBD1. Per germline, CDR1 SNHLY and CDR2 FYNNEI. V trimming: 7 bases; J trimming: 3 bases; junction bases outside the gene matches: 7. This CDR3 spans 14 amino acids. CDR3 residues: CASMPGQGHYEQYF. The CDR3 DNA sequence: TGTGCCAGCATGCCGGGACAGGGACACTACGAGCAGTACTTC.

This chain uses TRBV7-9 with TRBJ2-5; possibly TRBD2 for D (5 bases). V gave up 6 bases and J gave up 5 bases, with 16 bases separating them. This CDR3 is built from 14 residues. The germline V gene encodes CDR1 SEHNR and CDR2 FQNEAQ (reference sequence). CDR3 protein: CASRSGSTRETQYF. The CDR3 coding sequence is TGTGCCAGCAGGTCGGGGTCTACCAGGGAGACCCAGTACTTC.

The rearrangement joins TRBV4-2 to TRBJ1-2; no clear D gene. CDR1 and CDR2 from the germline V gene are LGHNA and YNFKEQ. Trimming shortened V by 0 bases and J by 4 bases, and 18 bases separated the two germline ends. This CDR3 has 17 residues. Here the CDR3 reads CASSQDLKNGMVYGYTF. For the CDR3, the DNA is TGTGCCAGCAGCCAAGATCTTAAAAACGGTATGGTCTATGGCTACACCTTC.

In its sample, this clone was seen many times. CDR3 in amino acids: CAWSVFPEGSSPLHF. DNA for the CDR3: TGTGCCTGGAGTGTATTCCCGGAGGGATCTTCACCCCTCCACTTT. The genes are TRBV30 and TRBJ1-6; D uncertain. The CDR3 loop spans 15 amino acids. CDR1 is GTSNPN, CDR2 SVGIG, per germline (reference sequence). The ends were cut back, 0 bases at V and 9 bases at J, with 15 bases in the middle.

The J gene is TRBJ1-2, the V gene TRBV5-6; 9 bases fit TRBD1. This CDR3 has 16 residues. The germline V gene has CDR1 SGHDT and CDR2 YYEEEE. The junction had 5 bases not matched to a gene; V was cut back by 1 base and J by 1 base. The CDR3 DNA is TGTGCCAGCAGCTTGCCTCGACAGGGGGTTAACTATGGCTACACCTTC. Its translation: CASSLPRQGVNYGYTF.

V and J are TRBV19 and TRBJ1-5, with 7 bases aligning to TRBD1. Germline CDR1 LNHDA, CDR2 SQIVND (reference sequence). CDR3 length: 16 residues. V lost 6 bases and J lost 0; bases outside the gene matches: 8. CDR3 loop: CASRRDRHYSNQPQHF. CDR3 DNA: TGTGCCAGTAGACGGGACAGACATTATAGCAATCAGCCCCAGCATTTT.

The rearrangement joins TRBV15 to TRBJ1-1, with 10 bases matching TRBD1. This CDR3 region has 15 residues. V was clipped by 3 bases and J by 10 bases; unmatched bases: 11. Per the germline V gene, CDR1 is LNHNV and CDR2 is YYDKDF (reference sequence). This CDR3 is CATSSYGQGVSVAFF. Here the CDR3 DNA reads TGTGCCACCAGCAGTTATGGACAGGGGGTTTCGGTAGCTTTCTTT.

This clone is a singleton in its sample. The rearrangement joins TRBV11-2 to TRBJ2-3; D is ambiguous. Looked up from germline, CDR1 is SGHAT and CDR2 is FQNNGV. With 1 base removed from V and 6 bases from J, the gap between germline ends came to 17 bases. This CDR3 comprises 16 residues. Here the CDR3 DNA reads TGTGCCAGCAGCTTAGTTTCTTCGGCGGCAATTGATACGCAGTATTTT. Its translation: CASSLVSSAAIDTQYF.